Shown below are 21 T cell receptor beta chains from a single sample sequenced in a study of a mutant IDH1 vaccine in newly diagnosed glioma. TCRdb's copy holds only in-frame clones and misses some; the assay was immunoSEQ multiplex PCR. The sample holds around 67,000 clones, about 83% seen once. Time point given: baseline, week 1 (first vaccination visit). The treatment was: pre-vaccination baseline after standard-of-care therapy. Sequences were derived from peripheral blood mononuclear cells (PBMCs), sampled from a glioma patient treated with radiotherapy, temozolomide or both. The receptors shown here come from a woman aged 18 to 35 with glioma. Some clones in this sample may be carry-over from other donors' samples.

This clone showed up just a few times. The chain employs TRBV9 and TRBJ2-1; 10 nucleotides align to TRBD2. The CDR3 loop spans 16 amino acids. Germline-derived CDR1 and CDR2 are SGDLS and YYNGEE. V shed 2 bases, J shed 5 bases, and the junction held 7 bases outside the gene matches. The CDR3 region has the DNA TGTGCCAGCAGCGTCTCCGGGACTAGCGCAGACAATGAGCAGTTCTTC. This codes for CASSVSGTSADNEQFF.

The chain employs TRBV9 and TRBJ2-2; unclear D gene. The germline gives CDR1 SGDLS, CDR2 YYNGEE. Trimming took off 3 bases at V and 6 bases at J, with 3 bases between the two ends. The CDR3 runs to 11 residues. CDR3 DNA: TGTGCCAGCAGCGAGTCCGGGGAGCTGTTTTTT. Protein: CASSESGELFF.

The chain combines TRBV15 with TRBJ1-4, with a weak D call TRBD1 (5 bases). Trimming took 5 bases from V and 5 from J, leaving 15 bases between them. CDR1 and CDR2 from the germline V gene are LNHNV and YYDKDF (reference sequence). The CDR3 consists of 15 residues. CDR3 residues: CATSPGGTVNEKLFF. The CDR3 nucleotides are TGTGCCACCAGCCCTGGGGGGACGGTGAATGAAAAACTGTTTTTT.

This chain joins TRBV4-2 and TRBJ2-2; the match to TRBD1 covers 8 bases. Germline CDR1 is LGHNA and CDR2 is YNFKEQ. The CDR3 loop spans 16 amino acids. Trimming removed 3 bases from V and 2 bases from J; junction bases left unmatched: 5. The CDR3 DNA follows: TGTGCCAGCAGCCAGACAGGGGAGCCTAACACCGGGGAGCTGTTTTTT. It translates to CASSQTGEPNTGELFF.

This chain uses TRBV30 with TRBJ2-5, with no clear D. The ends were cut back, 2 bases at V and 1 base at J, with 8 bases in the middle. The CDR3 is 13 amino acids. Germline V gene lookup returns CDR1 GTSNPN and CDR2 SVGIG (reference sequence). Written as DNA, the CDR3 is TGTGCCTGGAGTCAGGCAGCCCAAGAGACCCAGTACTTC. Translation: CAWSQAAQETQYF.

This clone was found once. The genes are TRBV30 and TRBJ2-1, with a weak D call TRBD2 (6 bases). In germline, CDR1 is GTSNPN, CDR2 SVGIG (reference sequence). V was cut by 6 bases and J by 6 bases, with 18 bases left in between. This CDR3 has 14 residues. Written as DNA, the CDR3 is TGTGCCTGTTTGGGGACTGGCTTTGTCAATGAGCAGTTCTTC. Its translation: CACLGTGFVNEQFF.

J is TRBJ1-1 and V is TRBV11-2, with D tentatively TRBD1 (6 bases). CDR1 is SGHAT and CDR2 is FQNNGV in the germline V gene. CDR3 length: 13 amino acids. Trimming stripped 6 bases from V and 5 bases from J, with 13 bases between. The CDR3 sequence is CASSSGVRTEAFF. CDR3 nucleotide sequence: TGTGCCAGCAGTTCAGGGGTTCGGACTGAAGCTTTCTTT. The whole variable domain, filled in from reference TRBV11-2 and TRBJ1-1, reads EAGVAQSPRYKIIEKRQSVAFWCNPISGHATLYWYQQILGQGPKLLIQFQNNGVVDDSQLPKDRFSAERLKGVDSTLKIQPAKLEDSAVYLCASSSGVRTEAFFGQGTRLTVV.

J is TRBJ2-6 and V is TRBV7-3; no firm D call. Trimming removed 5 bases at V and 0 bases at J, with 8 bases between. Germline V lookup: CDR1 SGHTA, CDR2 FQGTGA. The CDR3 totals 15 residues. In DNA, the CDR3 is TGTGCCAGCAGCCGTTCAAGCTCTGGGGCCAACGTCCTGACTTTC. Translated, it gives CASSRSSSGANVLTF.

The chain links TRBV19 to TRBJ1-5; D is unclear. The CDR3 covers 16 residues. Trimming removed 7 bases at V and 0 bases at J, with 16 bases between. Germline V gives CDR1 LNHDA, CDR2 SQIVND (reference sequence). Here the CDR3 reads CASKLRERDSNQPQHF. The CDR3 DNA sequence: TGTGCCAGTAAACTCCGAGAGAGGGATAGCAATCAGCCCCAGCATTTT.

The chain uses TRBV6-6 and TRBJ1-1; D gene uncertain. The CDR3 contains 13 residues. V lost 4 bases to trimming and J lost 11 bases, with 17 bases between them. The germline gives CDR1 MNHNY, CDR2 SVGAGI (reference sequence). This CDR3 is CASSWINEVEAFF. CDR3 sequence (DNA): TGTGCCAGCAGTTGGATCAATGAGGTAGAGGCTTTCTTT.

The chain recombines TRBV4-2 with TRBJ1-1; D remains unclear. CDR1 is LGHNA and CDR2 is YNFKEQ in the germline V gene. There are 15 residues in the CDR3. V lost 0 bases and J lost 0, with 8 bases in between. The CDR3 sequence: CASSQETSVNTEAFF. Here the CDR3 DNA reads TGTGCCAGCAGCCAAGAAACCAGTGTGAACACTGAAGCTTTCTTT.

V gene TRBV6-5 combines with J gene TRBJ1-2; 8 nucleotides match TRBD1. The V gene's germline CDR1 is MNHEY and CDR2 SVGAGI. CDR3 length equals 14 residues. J gave up 6 bases and V 7 bases, and 10 bases lay outside the gene matches. This chain's CDR3 is CASNHLAGGDGYTF. As DNA, the CDR3 is TGTGCCAGCAATCATTTGGCAGGGGGCGATGGCTACACCTTC.

The chain joins TRBV5-1 to TRBJ2-4; 11 bases match TRBD2. The V segment lost 1 base and the J segment 4 bases; nucleotides outside the gene matches: 7. Germline CDR1 reads SGHRS; CDR2 reads YFSETQ. The CDR3 runs to 17 residues. The CDR3 DNA reads TGCGCCAGCAGCTTGTATGGGACTAGCGGACAAAAAAACATTCAGTACTTC. Amino acids: CASSLYGTSGQKNIQYF.

The rearrangement uses TRBV28 and TRBJ1-1, with D hard to call. The CDR3 runs 14 residues. CDR1 is MDHEN, CDR2 SYDVKM, per germline. V gave up 5 bases and J gave up 7 bases, with 17 bases separating them. The CDR3 protein is CASSPRITPGEAFF. The CDR3 DNA reads TGTGCCAGCAGTCCACGGATTACACCCGGTGAAGCTTTCTTT.

In this sample, this clone turned up once. The chain employs TRBV27 and TRBJ2-2, with D unresolved. Germline CDR1 reads MNHEY; CDR2 reads SMNVEV (reference sequence). The CDR3 length is 12 residues. Trimming cost V 8 bases and J 4 bases, with 8 bases left between them. CDR3 sequence: CASSWGTGELFF. As DNA, the CDR3 is TGTGCCAGCTCTTGGGGCACCGGGGAGCTGTTTTTT.

The V call is TRBV7-9, the J call TRBJ2-7, with D hard to call. CDR3 size: 11 residues. CDR1 is SEHNR, CDR2 FQNEAQ, per germline (reference sequence). Trimming removed 5 bases from V and 7 bases from J, with 9 bases in between. The CDR3 DNA follows: TGTGCCAGCAGCCCTAACGGAGAGCAGTACTTC. This sequence encodes CASSPNGEQYF.

This chain links TRBV5-6 with TRBJ1-2; 7 nucleotides agree with TRBD1. The CDR3 spans 16 residues. V shed 3 bases, J shed 4 bases, and the junction held 12 bases outside the gene matches. CDR1 is SGHDT and CDR2 is YYEEEE in the germline V gene. CDR3 region: CASSSPRDSRGYGYTF. The DNA for the CDR3 is TGTGCCAGCAGCTCCCCCAGGGACAGTCGGGGCTATGGCTACACCTTC. The whole variable domain, remainder taken from reference TRBV5-6 and TRBJ1-2, is DAGVTQSPTHLIKTRGQQVTLRCSPKSGHDTVSWYQQALGQGPQFIFQYYEEEERQRGNFPDRFSGHQFPNYSSELNVNALLLGDSALYLCASSSPRDSRGYGYTFGSGTRLTVV.

The rearrangement uses TRBV19 and TRBJ1-5, with a tentative D call TRBD1 (5 bases). The V end lost 4 bases, the J end lost 0 bases, and 10 bases lay between the germline ends. Per the germline V gene, CDR1 is LNHDA and CDR2 is SQIVND (reference sequence). The length of the CDR3 is 15 residues. CDR3 nucleotide sequence: TGTGCCAGTAGTACTAAGACAGTTAGCAATCAGCCCCAGCATTTT. It specifies CASSTKTVSNQPQHF.

The chain is built from TRBV7-8 and TRBJ1-2; D is unresolved. Trimming shortened V by 1 base and J by 2 bases, and 11 bases separated the two germline ends. The CDR3 covers 15 residues. Germline CDR1 is SGHVS and CDR2 is FQNEAQ. The CDR3 DNA reads TGTGCCAGCAGCTTAGGTCGGACGGGCAACTATGGCTACACCTTC. Translated: CASSLGRTGNYGYTF.

The DNA for the CDR3 is TGCGCCAGCAGCCAACGGACAGGGCCCAATGAAAAACTGTTTTTT. Its protein is CASSQRTGPNEKLFF. V gene TRBV4-3 combines with J gene TRBJ1-4; 8 nucleotides agree with TRBD1. Germline values: CDR1 LGHNA, CDR2 YSLEER. The CDR3 spans 15 residues. The J segment lost 5 bases and the V segment lost 2 bases, leaving 4 bases of the junction unmatched.

This sequence joins TRBV12-5 and TRBJ1-1; D is uncertain. There are 14 residues in the CDR3. CDR1 and CDR2 from the germline V gene are LGHNT and FRNRAP. Trimming removed 2 bases from V and 6 bases from J, with 13 bases in between. The CDR3 DNA reads TGTGCTAGTGGTTTGCCCCCCGCGGACCCTGAAGCTTTCTTT. Amino acid sequence: CASGLPPADPEAFF.